This TCR beta chain stems from a study of cytomegalovirus exposure and HLA in healthy donors. This clone showed up just once. The PCR used 60 Vbeta and 13 Jbeta primers. Sequencing used immunoSEQ multiplex PCR; TCRdb keeps in-frame clones, though not all of them. The data hold approximately 200,000 clones, with around 79% observed a single time. Trimming left V 2 bases short and J 2 bases short, with 14 bases between. The CDR3 totals 15 residues. The germline gives CDR1 SGHRS, CDR2 YFSETQ. The TCR originated in a woman between 25 and 40 years old in good health and CMV-seropositive. Material for sequencing was PBMCs. V and J are TRBV5-1 and TRBJ2-7, with a possible D match to TRBD1 (6 bases). The CDR3 bases are TGCGCCAGCAGCTTACTCCCGGGACAAACCTACGAGCAGTACTTC. Its translation is CASSLLPGQTYEQYF. The full variable domain, with the rest looked up from reference TRBV5-1 and TRBJ2-7, is KAGVTQTPRYLIKTRGQQVTLSCSPISGHRSVSWYQQTPGQGLQFLFEYFSETQRNKGNFPGRFSGRQFSNSRSEMNVSTLELGDSALYLCASSLLPGQTYEQYFGPGTRLTVT.